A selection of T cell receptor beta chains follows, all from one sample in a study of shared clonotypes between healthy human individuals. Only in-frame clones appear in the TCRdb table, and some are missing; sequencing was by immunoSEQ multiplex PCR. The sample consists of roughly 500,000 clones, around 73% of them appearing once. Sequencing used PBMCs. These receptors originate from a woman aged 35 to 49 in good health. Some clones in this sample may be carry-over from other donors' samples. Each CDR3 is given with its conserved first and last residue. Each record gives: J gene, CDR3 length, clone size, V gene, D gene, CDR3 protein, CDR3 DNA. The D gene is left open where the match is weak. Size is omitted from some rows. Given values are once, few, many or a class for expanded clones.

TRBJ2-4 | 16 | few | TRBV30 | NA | CAWSDGRQGAKNIQYF | TGTGCCTGGAGTGATGGGCGCCAGGGGGCCAAAAACATTCAGTACTTC
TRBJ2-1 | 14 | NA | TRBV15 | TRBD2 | CATSLGLAGNEQFF | TGTGCCACCAGCCTGGGACTAGCGGGCAATGAGCAGTTCTTC
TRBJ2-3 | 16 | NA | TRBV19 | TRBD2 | CASSIRTSQSTDTQYF | TGTGCCAGTAGTATTCGGACTAGCCAGAGCACAGATACGCAGTATTTT
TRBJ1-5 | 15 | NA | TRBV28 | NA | CASILGPNSNQPQHF | TGTGCCAGCATCCTGGGCCCGAATAGCAATCAGCCCCAGCATTTT
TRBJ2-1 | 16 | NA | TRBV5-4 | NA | CASSGGSGPIYNEQFF | TGTGCCAGCAGCGGAGGGAGCGGTCCCATCTACAATGAGCAGTTCTTC
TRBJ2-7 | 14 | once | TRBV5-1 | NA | CASSLVGGIGEQYF | TGCGCCAGCAGCTTGGTTGGGGGAATTGGCGAGCAGTACTTC
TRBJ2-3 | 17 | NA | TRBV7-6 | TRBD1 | CASSLAPTGGGSDTQYF | TGTGCCAGCAGCTTAGCTCCGACAGGGGGGGGGTCAGATACGCAGTATTTT
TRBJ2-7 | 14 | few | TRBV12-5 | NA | CASGLGQGSYEQYF | TGTGCTAGTGGTTTGGGTCAGGGTTCCTACGAGCAGTACTTC
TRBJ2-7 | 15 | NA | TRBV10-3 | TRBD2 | CAISDQREGRYEQYF | TGTGCCATCAGTGACCAGCGGGAGGGCCGTTACGAGCAGTACTTC
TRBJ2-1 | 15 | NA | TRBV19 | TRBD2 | CASSRGSGLAGEQFF | TGTGCCAGTAGTCGGGGGTCGGGACTAGCTGGTGAGCAGTTCTTC
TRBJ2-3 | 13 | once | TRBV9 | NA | CASSDEATDTQYF | TGTGCCAGCAGCGACGAGGCCACAGATACGCAGTATTTT
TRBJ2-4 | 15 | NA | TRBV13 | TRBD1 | CASSSGQGTGNIQYF | TGTGCCAGCAGCTCTGGACAGGGGACGGGAAACATTCAGTACTTC
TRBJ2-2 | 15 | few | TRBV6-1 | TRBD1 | CASSSGTVLSGELFF | TGTGCCAGCAGTTCCGGGACAGTCTTAAGCGGGGAGCTGTTTTTT
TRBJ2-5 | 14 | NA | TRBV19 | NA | CASSSPGAQETQYF | TGTGCCAGTAGCTCCCCCGGGGCCCAAGAGACCCAGTACTTC